This T cell receptor beta chain was observed in a study of cytomegalovirus exposure and HLA in healthy donors. Study conclusions and caveats: The study flagged some 170 TCR beta chains as cytomegalovirus-associated. Later, an analysis found that TCR clusters from the first cohort tended to co-occur in the 120 or so validation repertoires. In vitro checks showed that a few CMV-associated chains really do target CMV antigens.

The CDR3 sequence is 14 residues long. The germline V gene encodes CDR1 MNHEY and CDR2 SVGAGI. V was shortened by 0 bases and J by 3 bases, with 9 bases between the two germline ends. Separate from the roughly 700-subject first cohort was the approximately 120-subject validation cohort, to which the donors belonged. Repertoires were generated with immunoSEQ multiplex PCR, while TCRdb's copy carries only in-frame clones and drops some. The sample includes some 84,000 clones, roughly 93% of them seen just once. Points on this clone: The antigen is not known.

Sequencing was carried out using PBMCs. The chain employs TRBV6-5 and TRBJ2-7; D perhaps matches TRBD1 (6 bases). The origin of this receptor is a man younger than 40 in good health and CMV-seronegative. In nucleotides, the CDR3 is TGTGCCAGCAGTTACTCGACAGGTAACTACGAGCAGTACTTC. It codes for CASSYSTGNYEQYF.